This TCR beta chain was found in a study of T cell clones after liver transplantation. The CDR3 is 16 residues long. Germline lookup yields CDR1 LGHNA and CDR2 YSLEER. Germline trimming cut 0 bases from V and 7 bases from J; bases unmatched to any gene: 6. Libraries were prepared by immunoSEQ multiplex PCR; TCRdb keeps only in-frame clonotypes and omits some of them. The table lists 45,000 to 60,000 clones, around two thirds of them singletons. Ten or more counts support this clone. Its antigen is unknown. Study observations and caveats: Graft donor-reactive T cells may have migrated into the graft rather than being deleted. Small, mixed patient groups and varying post-transplant times limit these conclusions.

The receptor comes from a human patient who received a liver transplant. Some T cells may be graft donor cells. The chain carries TRBV4-3 and TRBJ1-4, with 9 bases matching TRBD1. This sample comprised CD4+ T cells from blood, obtained at the approximately 15-month timepoint. The CDR3 reads CASSQDHGTGFEKLFF. In DNA form, the CDR3 reads TGCGCCAGCAGCCAAGATCACGGGACAGGGTTTGAAAAACTGTTTTTT.